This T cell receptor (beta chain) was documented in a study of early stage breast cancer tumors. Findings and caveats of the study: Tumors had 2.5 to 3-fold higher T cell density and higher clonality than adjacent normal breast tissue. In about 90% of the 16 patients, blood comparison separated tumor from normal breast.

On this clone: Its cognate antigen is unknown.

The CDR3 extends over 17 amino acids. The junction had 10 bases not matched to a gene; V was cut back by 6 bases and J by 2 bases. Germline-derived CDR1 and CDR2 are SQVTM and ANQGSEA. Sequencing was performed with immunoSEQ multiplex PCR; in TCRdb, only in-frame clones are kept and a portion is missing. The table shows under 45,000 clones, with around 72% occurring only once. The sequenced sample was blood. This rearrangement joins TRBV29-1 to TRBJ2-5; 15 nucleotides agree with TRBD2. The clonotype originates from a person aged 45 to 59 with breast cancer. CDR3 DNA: TGCAGCGTAGACGGGACTAGCGGGAGGTGGGAGCAAGAGACCCAGTACTTC. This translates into CSVDGTSGRWEQETQYF.